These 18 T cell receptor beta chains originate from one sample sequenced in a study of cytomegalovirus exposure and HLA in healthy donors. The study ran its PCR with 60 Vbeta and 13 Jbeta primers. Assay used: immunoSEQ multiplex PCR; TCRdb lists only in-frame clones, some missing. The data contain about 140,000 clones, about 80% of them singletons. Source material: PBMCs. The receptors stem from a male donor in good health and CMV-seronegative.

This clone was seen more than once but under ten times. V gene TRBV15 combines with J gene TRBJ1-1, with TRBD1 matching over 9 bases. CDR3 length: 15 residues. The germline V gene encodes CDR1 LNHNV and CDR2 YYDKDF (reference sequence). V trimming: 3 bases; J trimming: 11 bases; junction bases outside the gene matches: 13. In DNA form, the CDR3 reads TGTGCCACCAGCAGGGAGGGGATAGGACAGGGGACGGCTTTCTTT. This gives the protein CATSREGIGQGTAFF.

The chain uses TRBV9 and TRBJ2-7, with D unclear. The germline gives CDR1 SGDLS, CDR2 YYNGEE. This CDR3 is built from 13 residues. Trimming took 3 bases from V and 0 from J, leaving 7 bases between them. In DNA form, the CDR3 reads TGTGCCAGCAGCGGAGCGAGCTCCTACGAGCAGTACTTC. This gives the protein CASSGASSYEQYF.

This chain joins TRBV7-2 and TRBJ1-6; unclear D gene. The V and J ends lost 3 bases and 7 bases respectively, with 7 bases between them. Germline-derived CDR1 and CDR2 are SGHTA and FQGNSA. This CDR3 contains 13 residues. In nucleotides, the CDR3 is TGTGCCAGCAGCTTTACGGTGAATTCACCCCTCCACTTT. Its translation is CASSFTVNSPLHF.

The CDR3 region is CASSAQVKAGELFF. In DNA, the CDR3 is TGTGCCAGCAGCGCCCAGGTTAAAGCCGGGGAGCTGTTTTTT. The rearrangement uses TRBV7-2 and TRBJ2-2, with no clear D. The V end lost 5 bases, the J end lost 6 bases, and 13 bases lay between the germline ends. Germline V gene data show CDR1 as SGHTA and CDR2 as FQGNSA. The CDR3 is 14 amino acids.

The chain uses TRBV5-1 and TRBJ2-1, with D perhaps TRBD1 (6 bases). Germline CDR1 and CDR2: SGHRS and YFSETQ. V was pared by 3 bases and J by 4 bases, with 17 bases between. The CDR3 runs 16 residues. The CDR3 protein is CASSWLTGTRYNEQFF. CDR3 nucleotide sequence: TGCGCCAGCAGCTGGTTGACCGGGACAAGATACAATGAGCAGTTCTTC.

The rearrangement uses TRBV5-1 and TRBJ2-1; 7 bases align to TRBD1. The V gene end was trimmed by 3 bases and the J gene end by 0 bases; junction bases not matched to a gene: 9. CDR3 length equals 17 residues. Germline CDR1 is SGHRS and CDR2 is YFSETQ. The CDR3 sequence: CASSYLGQPSSYNEQFF. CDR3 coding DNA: TGCGCCAGCAGCTACCTGGGACAGCCGAGCTCCTACAATGAGCAGTTCTTC.

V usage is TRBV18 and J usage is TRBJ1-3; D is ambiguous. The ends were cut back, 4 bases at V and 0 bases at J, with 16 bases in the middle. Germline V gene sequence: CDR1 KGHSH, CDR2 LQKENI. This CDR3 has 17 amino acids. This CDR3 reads CASSRGDAVTSGNTIYF. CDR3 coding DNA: TGTGCCAGCTCACGGGGAGACGCAGTCACCTCTGGAAACACCATATATTTT.

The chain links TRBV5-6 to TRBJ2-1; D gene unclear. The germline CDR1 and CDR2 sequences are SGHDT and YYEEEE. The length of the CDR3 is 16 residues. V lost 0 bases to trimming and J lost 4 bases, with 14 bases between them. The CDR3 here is CASSLGLDGGYNEQFF. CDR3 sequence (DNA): TGTGCCAGCAGCTTGGGACTCGACGGCGGATACAATGAGCAGTTCTTC.

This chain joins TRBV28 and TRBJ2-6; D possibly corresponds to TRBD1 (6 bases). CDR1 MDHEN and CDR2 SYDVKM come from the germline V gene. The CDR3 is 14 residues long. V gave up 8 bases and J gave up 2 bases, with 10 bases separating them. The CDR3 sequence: CASRTGTGANVLTF. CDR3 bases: TGTGCCAGCCGCACAGGGACTGGGGCCAACGTCCTGACTTTC.

In DNA, the CDR3 is TGTGCCAGCAGTTTCCGGGACACCGGGGAGCTGTTTTTT. This gives the protein CASSFRDTGELFF. The chain is built from TRBV5-6 and TRBJ2-2; D remains ambiguous. Between the trimmed V and J ends, which lost 5 bases and 3 bases, there was a span of 8 bases. The CDR3 contains 13 residues. Germline CDR1 SGHDT, CDR2 YYEEEE.

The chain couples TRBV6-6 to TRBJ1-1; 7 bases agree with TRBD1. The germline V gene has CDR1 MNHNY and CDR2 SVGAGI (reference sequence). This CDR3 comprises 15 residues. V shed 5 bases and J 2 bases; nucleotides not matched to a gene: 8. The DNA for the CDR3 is TGTGCCAGCAGTACCAAGGGGGCAATAAACACTGAAGCTTTCTTT. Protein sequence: CASSTKGAINTEAFF.

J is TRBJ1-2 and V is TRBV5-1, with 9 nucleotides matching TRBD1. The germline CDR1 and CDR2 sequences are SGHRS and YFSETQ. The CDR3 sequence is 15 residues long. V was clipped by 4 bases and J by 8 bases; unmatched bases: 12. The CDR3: CASSPGQGVRWGYTF. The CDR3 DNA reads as TGCGCCAGCAGCCCGGGACAGGGCGTACGGTGGGGCTACACCTTC.

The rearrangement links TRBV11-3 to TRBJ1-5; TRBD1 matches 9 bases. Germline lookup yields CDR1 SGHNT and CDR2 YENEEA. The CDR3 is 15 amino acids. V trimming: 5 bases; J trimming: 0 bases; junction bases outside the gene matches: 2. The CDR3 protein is CASSRDRDSNQPQHF. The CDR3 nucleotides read TGTGCCAGCAGCCGGGACAGGGATAGCAATCAGCCCCAGCATTTT.

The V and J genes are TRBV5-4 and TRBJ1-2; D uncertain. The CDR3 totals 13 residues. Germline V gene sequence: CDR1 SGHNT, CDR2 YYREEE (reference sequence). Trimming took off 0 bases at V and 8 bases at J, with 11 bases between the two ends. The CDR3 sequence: CASSLGTARGYTF. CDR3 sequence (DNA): TGTGCCAGCAGCTTGGGCACCGCCAGGGGCTACACCTTC.

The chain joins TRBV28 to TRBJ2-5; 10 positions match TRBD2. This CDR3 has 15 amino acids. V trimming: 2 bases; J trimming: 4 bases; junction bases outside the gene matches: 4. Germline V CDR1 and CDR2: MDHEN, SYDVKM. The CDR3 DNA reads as TGTGCCAGCAGTTTACTAGCGGGGGAGGCAGAGACCCAGTACTTC. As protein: CASSLLAGEAETQYF.

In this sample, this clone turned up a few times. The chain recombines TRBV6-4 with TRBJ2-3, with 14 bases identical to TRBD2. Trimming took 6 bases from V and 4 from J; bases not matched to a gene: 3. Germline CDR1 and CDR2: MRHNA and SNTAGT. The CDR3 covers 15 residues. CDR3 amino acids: CASSGLAGGSDTQYF. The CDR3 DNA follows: TGTGCCAGCAGCGGACTAGCGGGGGGCTCAGATACGCAGTATTTT.

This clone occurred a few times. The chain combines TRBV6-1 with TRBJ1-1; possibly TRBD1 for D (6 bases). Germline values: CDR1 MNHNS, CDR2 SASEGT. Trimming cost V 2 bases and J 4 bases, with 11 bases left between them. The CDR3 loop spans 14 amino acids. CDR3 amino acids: CASSEQGLGTEAFF. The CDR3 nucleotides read TGTGCCAGCAGTGAACAGGGGCTGGGCACTGAAGCTTTCTTT.

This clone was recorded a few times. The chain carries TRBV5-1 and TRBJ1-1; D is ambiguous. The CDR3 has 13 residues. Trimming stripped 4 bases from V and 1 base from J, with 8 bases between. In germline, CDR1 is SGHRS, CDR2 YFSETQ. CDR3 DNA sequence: TGCGCCAGCAGCCCCGTCCCGAACACTGAAGCTTTCTTT. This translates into CASSPVPNTEAFF.